This entry features one T cell receptor beta chain sequence. The germline V gene encodes CDR1 SQVTM and CDR2 ANQGSEA. V lost 6 bases, J lost 3 bases, and 16 bases lay in between. This CDR3 region has 14 residues. In the original processing: Estimation of nucleated cell counts relied on the amplification of reference gene primers. Libraries were prepared by immunoSEQ multiplex PCR; TCRdb keeps only in-frame clonotypes and omits some of them. The DNA gave D and trimming, while V, J and clone size come from that table. The sample has approximately 90,000 clones; 70% to 90% are singletons. The data are from a study of blood T cell repertoires in COVID-19. Study-wide background: Some COVID-19 samples were acute and others convalescent; all came from the United States, Italy and Spain.

This receptor was obtained from a man in his fifties or sixties with acute or convalescent COVID-19. The material sequenced was peripheral blood. The chain combines TRBV29-1 with TRBJ2-3; possibly TRBD2 for D (6 bases). CDR3 DNA sequence: TGCAGCGTCGCGACTAGATTTGGAACAGATACGCAGTATTTT. The encoded protein is CSVATRFGTDTQYF.